A selection of T cell receptor beta chains follows, all from one sample in a study of OX40 agonist ivuxolimab in advanced cancers. The repertoire was sequenced with immunoSEQ multiplex PCR; TCRdb's copy has only in-frame clones and lacks some. Of under 85,000 clones listed, around 85% are singletons. The source material was CD4+ or CD8+ T cells sorted from blood, sampled in a trial of the OX40 agonist ivuxolimab. The receptors were sampled from an adult with an advanced solid tumor such as melanoma, head and neck, liver or kidney cancer. CDR3s include the opening cysteine and the closing phenylalanine or tryptophan. Fields, in order: D gene, J gene, clone size, CDR3 length, V gene, CDR3 protein, CDR3 DNA. D genes are given only for firm matches. Clone size is not always given. Where it is, it says once, few, many or a class for expanded clones.

d_call: TRBD2; j_call: TRBJ2-3; clone_size: .; cdr3_length: 16; v_call: TRBV19; cdr3_aa: CASSMGLAASTDTQYF; cdr3_nt: TGTGCCAGTAGTATGGGACTAGCGGCGAGCACAGATACGCAGTATTTT
d_call: .; j_call: TRBJ2-5; clone_size: .; cdr3_length: 14; v_call: TRBV6-6; cdr3_aa: CASSYRLGRETQYF; cdr3_nt: TGTGCCAGCAGTTACCGGCTGGGTCGGGAGACCCAGTACTTC
d_call: .; j_call: TRBJ2-7; clone_size: .; cdr3_length: 14; v_call: TRBV5-5; cdr3_aa: CASSLGGNVYEQYF; cdr3_nt: TGTGCCAGCAGCTTGGGAGGGAATGTCTACGAGCAGTACTTC
d_call: .; j_call: TRBJ1-6; clone_size: once; cdr3_length: 15; v_call: TRBV5-4; cdr3_aa: CASSLVRESNSPLHF; cdr3_nt: TGTGCCAGCAGCTTGGTCCGGGAAAGTAATTCACCCCTCCACTTT
d_call: TRBD1; j_call: TRBJ2-7; clone_size: .; cdr3_length: 14; v_call: TRBV19; cdr3_aa: CASSIEYRGYEQYF; cdr3_nt: TGTGCCAGTAGTATAGAGTACAGGGGCTACGAGCAGTACTTC
d_call: .; j_call: TRBJ1-3; clone_size: .; cdr3_length: 17; v_call: TRBV9; cdr3_aa: CASSLEGSGLEGNTIYF; cdr3_nt: TGTGCCAGCAGCCTAGAAGGGTCGGGGTTGGAGGGAAACACCATATATTTT
d_call: .; j_call: TRBJ1-2; clone_size: .; cdr3_length: 16; v_call: TRBV7-2; cdr3_aa: CASSFNQGRTNYGYTF; cdr3_nt: TGTGCCAGCAGCTTTAACCAGGGGAGGACTAACTATGGCTACACCTTC
d_call: .; j_call: TRBJ2-2; clone_size: .; cdr3_length: 16; v_call: TRBV10-3; cdr3_aa: CAISEKDKEDTGELFF; cdr3_nt: TGTGCCATCAGTGAGAAGGACAAGGAAGACACCGGGGAGCTGTTTTTT
d_call: TRBD1; j_call: TRBJ1-1; clone_size: .; cdr3_length: 13; v_call: TRBV15; cdr3_aa: CATSPRQGAEAFF; cdr3_nt: TGTGCCACCAGCCCCAGACAGGGCGCTGAAGCTTTCTTT
d_call: TRBD1; j_call: TRBJ1-2; clone_size: .; cdr3_length: 16; v_call: TRBV7-2; cdr3_aa: CASSPFVSRGDDGYTF; cdr3_nt: TGTGCCAGCAGCCCATTCGTTTCCAGGGGGGATGATGGCTACACCTTC
d_call: TRBD1; j_call: TRBJ2-7; clone_size: .; cdr3_length: 15; v_call: TRBV5-6; cdr3_aa: CASTTGGPNMAEQYF; cdr3_nt: TGTGCCAGCACGACAGGGGGCCCCAATATGGCCGAGCAGTACTTC
d_call: .; j_call: TRBJ1-2; clone_size: .; cdr3_length: 15; v_call: TRBV6-5; cdr3_aa: CASSSTLTAGHGYTF; cdr3_nt: TGTGCCAGCAGTTCCACCTTGACAGCGGGACATGGCTACACCTTC
d_call: .; j_call: TRBJ1-6; clone_size: .; cdr3_length: 13; v_call: TRBV2; cdr3_aa: CASSEWGNSPLHF; cdr3_nt: TGTGCCAGCAGTGAATGGGGGAACTCACCCCTCCACTTT
d_call: TRBD1; j_call: TRBJ2-1; clone_size: .; cdr3_length: 15; v_call: TRBV4-1; cdr3_aa: CASSPGQGLKNEQFF; cdr3_nt: TGCGCCAGCAGCCCAGGACAGGGCCTTAAGAATGAGCAGTTCTTC
d_call: TRBD1; j_call: TRBJ1-2; clone_size: .; cdr3_length: 15; v_call: TRBV7-9; cdr3_aa: CASSLGAGTGSGYTF; cdr3_nt: TGTGCCAGCAGCTTAGGGGCCGGGACAGGGAGCGGCTACACCTTC
d_call: TRBD2; j_call: TRBJ2-7; clone_size: .; cdr3_length: 16; v_call: TRBV10-2; cdr3_aa: CASSLGRGEMVYEQYF; cdr3_nt: TGCGCCAGCAGCCTAGGACGGGGGGAGATGGTATACGAGCAGTACTTC
d_call: .; j_call: TRBJ2-7; clone_size: .; cdr3_length: 15; v_call: TRBV4-1; cdr3_aa: CASSQKAAQTYEQYF; cdr3_nt: TGCGCCAGCAGCCAAAAGGCGGCACAGACCTACGAGCAGTACTTC
d_call: TRBD1; j_call: TRBJ2-3; clone_size: .; cdr3_length: 17; v_call: TRBV18; cdr3_aa: CASSPSGTGIGTDTQYF; cdr3_nt: TGTGCCAGCTCACCCTCCGGGACAGGGATTGGCACAGATACGCAGTATTTT
d_call: .; j_call: TRBJ1-2; clone_size: once; cdr3_length: 14; v_call: TRBV6-5; cdr3_aa: CASSYSHQGYGYTF; cdr3_nt: TGTGCCAGCAGTTACTCCCACCAGGGATATGGCTACACCTTC
d_call: .; j_call: TRBJ1-6; clone_size: once; cdr3_length: 13; v_call: TRBV7-8; cdr3_aa: CASAGVGNSPLHF; cdr3_nt: TGTGCCAGCGCCGGGGTCGGCAATTCACCCCTCCACTTT
d_call: TRBD1; j_call: TRBJ1-5; clone_size: .; cdr3_length: 15; v_call: TRBV2; cdr3_aa: CASSDVAGGDQPQHF; cdr3_nt: TGTGCCAGCAGCGATGTAGCAGGGGGGGATCAGCCCCAGCATTTT
d_call: .; j_call: TRBJ2-7; clone_size: .; cdr3_length: 11; v_call: TRBV6-4; cdr3_aa: CASREGREQYF; cdr3_nt: TGTGCCAGCAGAGAGGGTCGGGAGCAGTACTTC
d_call: .; j_call: TRBJ2-3; clone_size: once; cdr3_length: 11; v_call: TRBV10-2; cdr3_aa: CASSEGEPQYF; cdr3_nt: TGCGCCAGCAGTGAGGGGGAACCGCAGTATTTT
d_call: .; j_call: TRBJ1-1; clone_size: .; cdr3_length: 11; v_call: TRBV7-9; cdr3_aa: CASSSGGEAFF; cdr3_nt: TGTGCCAGCAGCTCAGGAGGTGAAGCTTTCTTT
d_call: .; j_call: TRBJ1-1; clone_size: .; cdr3_length: 13; v_call: TRBV4-1; cdr3_aa: CASSQERRTEAFF; cdr3_nt: TGCGCCAGCAGCCAAGAGAGACGAACTGAAGCTTTCTTT
d_call: .; j_call: TRBJ2-3; clone_size: .; cdr3_length: 13; v_call: TRBV6-5; cdr3_aa: CASSYDGGDTQYF; cdr3_nt: TGTGCCAGCAGTTATGACGGAGGGGATACGCAGTATTTT
d_call: TRBD2; j_call: TRBJ2-3; clone_size: once; cdr3_length: 14; v_call: TRBV28; cdr3_aa: CAILAGGITDTQYF; cdr3_nt: TGTGCCATTCTAGCGGGGGGGATCACAGATACGCAGTATTTT
d_call: TRBD1; j_call: TRBJ2-7; clone_size: .; cdr3_length: 15; v_call: TRBV18; cdr3_aa: CASSLGDSQIYEQYF; cdr3_nt: TGTGCCAGCTCGCTCGGGGACAGCCAAATATACGAGCAGTACTTC
d_call: TRBD1; j_call: TRBJ2-2; clone_size: .; cdr3_length: 18; v_call: TRBV5-6; cdr3_aa: CASSNTAGQGANTGELFF; cdr3_nt: TGTGCCAGCAGCAACACAGCGGGACAGGGTGCGAACACCGGGGAGCTGTTTTTT
d_call: TRBD1; j_call: TRBJ1-2; clone_size: .; cdr3_length: 14; v_call: TRBV28; cdr3_aa: CASSSPDRVDGYTF; cdr3_nt: TGTGCCAGCAGTTCCCCAGACAGGGTAGATGGCTACACCTTC
d_call: TRBD2; j_call: TRBJ2-5; clone_size: .; cdr3_length: 15; v_call: TRBV11-3; cdr3_aa: CASSPFRGEQETQYF; cdr3_nt: TGTGCCAGCAGCCCCTTCCGGGGGGAGCAAGAGACCCAGTACTTC
d_call: .; j_call: TRBJ2-5; clone_size: .; cdr3_length: 15; v_call: TRBV4-2; cdr3_aa: CASSQVDLGQETQYF; cdr3_nt: TGTGCCAGCAGCCAAGTTGACCTAGGTCAAGAGACCCAGTACTTC
d_call: TRBD2; j_call: TRBJ2-2; clone_size: once; cdr3_length: 13; v_call: TRBV29-1; cdr3_aa: CSVVAGGIGELFF; cdr3_nt: TGCAGCGTTGTTGCGGGGGGGATCGGGGAGCTGTTTTTT
d_call: .; j_call: TRBJ1-2; clone_size: .; cdr3_length: 12; v_call: TRBV7-9; cdr3_aa: CASRSELSGYTF; cdr3_nt: TGTGCCAGCAGGTCGGAGCTTTCAGGCTACACCTTC
d_call: TRBD1; j_call: TRBJ2-4; clone_size: .; cdr3_length: 14; v_call: TRBV4-3; cdr3_aa: CASSQLDRGDIQYF; cdr3_nt: TGCGCCAGCAGCCAACTGGACAGGGGGGACATTCAGTACTTC
d_call: .; j_call: TRBJ2-1; clone_size: .; cdr3_length: 15; v_call: TRBV7-3; cdr3_aa: CASSLSAGPYNEQFF; cdr3_nt: TGTGCCAGCAGCTTAAGTGCGGGGCCCTACAATGAGCAGTTCTTC
d_call: .; j_call: TRBJ1-5; clone_size: .; cdr3_length: 19; v_call: TRBV19; cdr3_aa: CASRWGARSGRNSNQPQHF; cdr3_nt: TGTGCCAGTAGATGGGGGGCCCGCTCCGGTCGAAATAGCAATCAGCCCCAGCATTTT
d_call: .; j_call: TRBJ2-1; clone_size: .; cdr3_length: 13; v_call: TRBV5-1; cdr3_aa: CASSLGGYNEQFF; cdr3_nt: TGCGCCAGCAGCTTGGGAGGATACAATGAGCAGTTCTTC